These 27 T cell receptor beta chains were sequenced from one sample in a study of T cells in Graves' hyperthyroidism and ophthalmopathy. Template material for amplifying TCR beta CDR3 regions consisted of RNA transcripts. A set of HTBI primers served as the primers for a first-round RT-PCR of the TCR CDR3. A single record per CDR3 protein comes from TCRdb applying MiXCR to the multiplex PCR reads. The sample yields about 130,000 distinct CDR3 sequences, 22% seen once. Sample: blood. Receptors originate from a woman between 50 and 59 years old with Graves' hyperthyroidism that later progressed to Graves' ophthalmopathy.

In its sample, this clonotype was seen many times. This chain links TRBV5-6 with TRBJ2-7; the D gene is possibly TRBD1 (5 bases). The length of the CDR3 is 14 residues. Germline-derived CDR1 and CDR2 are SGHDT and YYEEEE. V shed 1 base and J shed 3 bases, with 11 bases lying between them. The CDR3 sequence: CASSLTGGNYEQYF. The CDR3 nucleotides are TGTGCCAGCAGCTTGACAGGTGGTAACTACGAGCAGTACTTC.

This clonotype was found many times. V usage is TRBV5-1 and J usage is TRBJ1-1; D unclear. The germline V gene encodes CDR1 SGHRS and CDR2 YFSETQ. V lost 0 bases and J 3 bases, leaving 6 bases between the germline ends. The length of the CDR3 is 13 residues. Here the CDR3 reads CASSLDGDTEAFF. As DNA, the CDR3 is TGCGCCAGCAGCTTGGACGGGGACACTGAAGCTTTCTTT.

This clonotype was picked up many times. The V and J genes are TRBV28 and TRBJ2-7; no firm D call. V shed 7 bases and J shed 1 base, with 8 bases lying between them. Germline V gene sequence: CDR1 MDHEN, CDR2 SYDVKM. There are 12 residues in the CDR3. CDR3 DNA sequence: TGTGCCAGCATGTCTGCTTCCTACGAGCAGTACTTC. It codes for CASMSASYEQYF.

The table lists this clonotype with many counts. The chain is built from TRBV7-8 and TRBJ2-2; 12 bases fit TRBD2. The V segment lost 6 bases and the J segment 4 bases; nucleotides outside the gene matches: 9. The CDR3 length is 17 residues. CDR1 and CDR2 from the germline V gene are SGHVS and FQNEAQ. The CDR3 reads CASSTHTGLAGTGELFF. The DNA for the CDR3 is TGTGCCAGCAGTACTCATACGGGACTAGCGGGCACCGGGGAGCTGTTTTTT. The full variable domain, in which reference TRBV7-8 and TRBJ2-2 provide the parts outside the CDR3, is GAGVSQSPRYKVAKRGQDVALRCDPISGHVSLFWYQQALGQGPEFLTYFQNEAQLDKSGLPSDRFFAERPEGSVSTLKIQRTQQEDSAVYLCASSTHTGLAGTGELFFGEGSRLTVL.

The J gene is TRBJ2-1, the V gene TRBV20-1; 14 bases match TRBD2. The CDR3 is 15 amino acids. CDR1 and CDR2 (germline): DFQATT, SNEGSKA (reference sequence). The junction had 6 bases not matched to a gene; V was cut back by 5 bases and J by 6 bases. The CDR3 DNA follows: TGCAGTGCTGGTCGACTAGCGGGAGGGCGCAATGAGCAGTTCTTC. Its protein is CSAGRLAGGRNEQFF.

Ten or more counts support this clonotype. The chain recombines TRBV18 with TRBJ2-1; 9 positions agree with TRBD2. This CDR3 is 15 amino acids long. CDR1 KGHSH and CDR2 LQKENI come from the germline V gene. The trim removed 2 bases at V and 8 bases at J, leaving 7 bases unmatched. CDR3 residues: CASSPISGRIHEQFF. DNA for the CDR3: TGTGCCAGCTCACCAATTAGCGGGAGAATCCATGAGCAGTTCTTC.

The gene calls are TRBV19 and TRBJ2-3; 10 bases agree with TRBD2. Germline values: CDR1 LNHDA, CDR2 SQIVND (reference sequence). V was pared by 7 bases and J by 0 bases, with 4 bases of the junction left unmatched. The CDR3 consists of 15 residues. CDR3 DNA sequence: TGTGCCAGTACCCTAGCGGGAGCCAGCACAGATACGCAGTATTTT. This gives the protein CASTLAGASTDTQYF. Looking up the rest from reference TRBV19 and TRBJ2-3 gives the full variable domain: DGGITQSPKYLFRKEGQNVTLSCEQNLNHDAMYWYRQDPGQGLRLIYYSQIVNDFQKGDIAEGYSVSREKKESFPLTVTSAQKNPTAFYLCASTLAGASTDTQYFGPGTRLTVL.

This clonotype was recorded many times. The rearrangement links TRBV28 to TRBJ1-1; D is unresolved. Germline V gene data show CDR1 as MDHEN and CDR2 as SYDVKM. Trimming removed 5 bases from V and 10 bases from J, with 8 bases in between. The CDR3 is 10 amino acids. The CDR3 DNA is TGTGCCAGCAGTAGGACGGCAGCTTTCTTT. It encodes CASSRTAAFF.

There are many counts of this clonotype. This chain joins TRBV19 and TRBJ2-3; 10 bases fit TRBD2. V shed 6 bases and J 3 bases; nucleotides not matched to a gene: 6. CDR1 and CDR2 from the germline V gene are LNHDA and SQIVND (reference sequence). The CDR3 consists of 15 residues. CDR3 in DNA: TGTGCCAGTAGGCCTAGCGGGAGAAAAACAGATACGCAGTATTTT. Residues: CASRPSGRKTDTQYF.

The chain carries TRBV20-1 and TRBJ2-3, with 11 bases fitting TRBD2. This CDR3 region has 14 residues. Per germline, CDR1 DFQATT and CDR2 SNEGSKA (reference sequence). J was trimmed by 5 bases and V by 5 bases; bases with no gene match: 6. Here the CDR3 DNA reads TGCAGTGCTCTTAGCGGGAGGGGTGTAGATACGCAGTATTTT. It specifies CSALSGRGVDTQYF.

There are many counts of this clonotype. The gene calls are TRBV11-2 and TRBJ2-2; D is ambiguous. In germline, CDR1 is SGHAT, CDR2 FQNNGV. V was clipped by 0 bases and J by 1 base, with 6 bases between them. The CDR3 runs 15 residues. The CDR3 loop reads CASSLERMNTGELFF. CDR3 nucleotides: TGTGCCAGCAGCTTAGAGAGGATGAACACCGGGGAGCTGTTTTTT.

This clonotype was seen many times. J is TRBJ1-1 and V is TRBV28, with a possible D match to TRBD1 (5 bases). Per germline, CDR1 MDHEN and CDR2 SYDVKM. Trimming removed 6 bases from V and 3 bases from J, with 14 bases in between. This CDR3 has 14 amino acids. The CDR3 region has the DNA TGTGCCAGCAGACCTACGGGACCGGACACTGAAGCTTTCTTT. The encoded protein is CASRPTGPDTEAFF.

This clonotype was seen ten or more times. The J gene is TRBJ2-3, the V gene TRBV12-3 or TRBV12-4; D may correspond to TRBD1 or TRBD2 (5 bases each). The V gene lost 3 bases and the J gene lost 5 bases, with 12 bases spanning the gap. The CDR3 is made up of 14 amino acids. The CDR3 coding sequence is TGTGCCAGCAGTTTTGGGGGAATTGGAGATACGCAGTATTTT. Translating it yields CASSFGGIGDTQYF.

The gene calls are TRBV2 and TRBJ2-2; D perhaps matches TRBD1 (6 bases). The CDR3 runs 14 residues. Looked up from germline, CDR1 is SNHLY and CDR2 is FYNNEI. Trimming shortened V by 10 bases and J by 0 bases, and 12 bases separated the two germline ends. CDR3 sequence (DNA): TGTGCCACGCAAGGGGGAGCGAACACCGGGGAGCTGTTTTTT. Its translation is CATQGGANTGELFF.

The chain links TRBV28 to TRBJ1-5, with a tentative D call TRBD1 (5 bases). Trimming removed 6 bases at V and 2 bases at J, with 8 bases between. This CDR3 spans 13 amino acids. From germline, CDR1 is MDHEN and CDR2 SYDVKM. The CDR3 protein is CASRRDGNQPQHF. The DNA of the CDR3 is TGTGCCAGCAGGCGGGACGGCAATCAGCCCCAGCATTTT.

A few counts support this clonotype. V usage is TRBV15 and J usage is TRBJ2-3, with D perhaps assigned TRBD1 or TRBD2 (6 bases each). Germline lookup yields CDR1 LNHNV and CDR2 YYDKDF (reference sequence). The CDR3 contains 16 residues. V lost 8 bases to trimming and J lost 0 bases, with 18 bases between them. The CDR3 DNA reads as TGTGCCACCGAAGGGGGGCTACGAGGGAGCACAGATACGCAGTATTTT. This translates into CATEGGLRGSTDTQYF.

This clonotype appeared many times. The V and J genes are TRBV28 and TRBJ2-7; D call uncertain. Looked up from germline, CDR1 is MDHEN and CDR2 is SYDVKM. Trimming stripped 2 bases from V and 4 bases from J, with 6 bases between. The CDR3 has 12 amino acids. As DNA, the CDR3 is TGTGCCAGCAGTTTAAATGGGTACGAGCAGTACTTC. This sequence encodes CASSLNGYEQYF.

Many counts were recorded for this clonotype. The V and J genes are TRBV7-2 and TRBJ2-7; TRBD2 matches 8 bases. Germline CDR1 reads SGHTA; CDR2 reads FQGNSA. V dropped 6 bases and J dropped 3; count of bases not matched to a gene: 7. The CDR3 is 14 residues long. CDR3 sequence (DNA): TGTGCCAGCAGACCGTCGGGGGGGAGCTACGAGCAGTACTTC. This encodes CASRPSGGSYEQYF.

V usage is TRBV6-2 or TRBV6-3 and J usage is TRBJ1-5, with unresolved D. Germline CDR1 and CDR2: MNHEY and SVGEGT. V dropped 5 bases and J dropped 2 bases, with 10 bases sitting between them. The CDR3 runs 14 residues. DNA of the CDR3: TGTGCCAGCAGTCCACGGTCGGGCAATCAGCCCCAGCATTTT. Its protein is CASSPRSGNQPQHF.

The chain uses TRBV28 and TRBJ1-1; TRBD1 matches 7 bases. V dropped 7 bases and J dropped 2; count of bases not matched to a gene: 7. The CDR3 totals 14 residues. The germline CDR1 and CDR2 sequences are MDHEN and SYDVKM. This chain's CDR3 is CASMTGTVNTEAFF. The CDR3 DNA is TGTGCCAGCATGACAGGGACAGTTAACACTGAAGCTTTCTTT.

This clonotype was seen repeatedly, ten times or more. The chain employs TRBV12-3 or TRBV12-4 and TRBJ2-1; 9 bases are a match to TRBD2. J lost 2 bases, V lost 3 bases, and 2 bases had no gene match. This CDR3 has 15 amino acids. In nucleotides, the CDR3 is TGTGCCAGCAGTTTTAAGCGGGGGGCCTACAATGAGCAGTTCTTC. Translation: CASSFKRGAYNEQFF.

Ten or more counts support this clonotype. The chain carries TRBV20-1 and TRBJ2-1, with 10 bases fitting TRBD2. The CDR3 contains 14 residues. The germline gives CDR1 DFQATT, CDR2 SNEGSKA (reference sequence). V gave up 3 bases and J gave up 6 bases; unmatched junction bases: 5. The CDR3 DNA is TGCAGTGCTAGCCGGGTAGCGGGAGGCAATGAGCAGTTCTTC. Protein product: CSASRVAGGNEQFF.

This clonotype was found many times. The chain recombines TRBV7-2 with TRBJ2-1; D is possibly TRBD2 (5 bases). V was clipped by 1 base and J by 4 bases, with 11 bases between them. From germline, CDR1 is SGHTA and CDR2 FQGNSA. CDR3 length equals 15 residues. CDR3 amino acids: CASSLEGSRYNEQFF. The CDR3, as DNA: TGTGCCAGCAGCTTAGAAGGGAGCAGATACAATGAGCAGTTCTTC.

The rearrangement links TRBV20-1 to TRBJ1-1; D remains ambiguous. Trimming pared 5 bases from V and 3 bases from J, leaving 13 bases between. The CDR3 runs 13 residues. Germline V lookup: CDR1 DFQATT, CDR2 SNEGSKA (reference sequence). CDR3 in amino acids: CSALGRLDTEAFF. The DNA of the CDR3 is TGCAGTGCTCTTGGTCGTCTGGACACTGAAGCTTTCTTT.

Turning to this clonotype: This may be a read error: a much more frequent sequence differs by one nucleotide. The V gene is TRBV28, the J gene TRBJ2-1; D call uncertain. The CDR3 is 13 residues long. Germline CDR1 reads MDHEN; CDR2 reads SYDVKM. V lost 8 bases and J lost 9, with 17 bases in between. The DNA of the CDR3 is TGTGCCAGCGGTGTCGACACGCGGTCTGAGCAGTTCTTC. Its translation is CASGVDTRSEQFF.

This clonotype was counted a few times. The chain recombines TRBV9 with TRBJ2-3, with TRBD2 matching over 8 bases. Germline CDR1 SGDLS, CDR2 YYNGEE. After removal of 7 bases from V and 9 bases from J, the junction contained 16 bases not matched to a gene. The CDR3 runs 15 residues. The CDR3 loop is CASGGTGRREGTQYF. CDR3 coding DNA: TGTGCCAGCGGTGGGACGGGCCGACGGGAGGGGACGCAGTATTTT.

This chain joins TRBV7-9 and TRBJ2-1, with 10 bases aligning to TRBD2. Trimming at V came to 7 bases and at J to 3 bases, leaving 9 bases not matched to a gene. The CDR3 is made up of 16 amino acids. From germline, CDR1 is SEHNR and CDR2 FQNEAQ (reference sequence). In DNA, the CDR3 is TGTGCCAGCAACGGTAGCGGGAGGAAGCTCTACAATGAGCAGTTCTTC. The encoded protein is CASNGSGRKLYNEQFF.